This T cell receptor (beta chain) was recorded in a study of human T cells and chemical hapten exposure. Study-level points and caveats: The formation of large CDR3 similarity clusters by expanded TCRs significantly exceeded that of controls. High-frequency TCRs, those above 1 in 1000, stayed the same after DPC sensitization.

Time point noted: patch test 2, 6 weeks after DPC sensitization. The sample's treatment: therapeutic diphenylcyclopropenone sensitization with weekly scalp DPC. Alopecia patients between 18 and 70 years old and suitable for DPC were used as donors. This clonotype turned up a few times. The antigen is not known. This CDR3 contains 18 residues. Trimming cost V 3 bases and J 6 bases; bases outside gene matches: 14. The germline V gene has CDR1 ENHRY and CDR2 SYGVKD. Individual cDNA molecules (in the library) carried attached unique molecular identifiers. TCRdb ran MiXCR on the RACE reads and lists one entry per CDR3 protein. The data show around 99,000 distinct CDR3 sequences, 8% to 13% seen once.

The chain has TRBV10-3 and TRBJ2-2, with 9 bases that match TRBD2. The receptor comes from a middle-aged man with alopecia areata. Some clones in this sample may be carry-over from other donors' samples. The sequences come from whole blood, collected in connection with sensitization to the hapten diphenylcyclopropenone (DPC). CDR3 coding DNA: TGTGCCATCAGTGATCCAAGGGCTAGCGGGACCTCTCCCGGGGAGCTGTTTTTT. It yields the protein CAISDPRASGTSPGELFF.